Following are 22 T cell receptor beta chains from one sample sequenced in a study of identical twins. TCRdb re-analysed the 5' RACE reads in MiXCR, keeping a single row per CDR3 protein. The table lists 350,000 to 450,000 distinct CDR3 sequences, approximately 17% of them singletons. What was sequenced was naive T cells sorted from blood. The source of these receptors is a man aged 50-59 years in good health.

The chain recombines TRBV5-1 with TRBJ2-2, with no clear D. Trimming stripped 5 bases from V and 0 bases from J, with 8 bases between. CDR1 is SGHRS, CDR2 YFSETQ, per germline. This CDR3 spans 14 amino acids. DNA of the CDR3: TGCGCCAGCAGAGAAAGATCGAACACCGGGGAGCTGTTTTTT. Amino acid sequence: CASRERSNTGELFF.

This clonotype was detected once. DNA of the CDR3: TGTGCCACCAGCAGAGTTAGGGGGGGCTATCAGCCCCAGCATTTT. Amino acid sequence: CATSRVRGGYQPQHF. J is TRBJ1-5 and V is TRBV15; tentatively, D is TRBD1 (6 bases). CDR1 and CDR2 (germline): LNHNV, YYDKDF (reference sequence). V lost 1 base and J 5 bases, leaving 12 bases between the germline ends. The CDR3 runs to 15 residues.

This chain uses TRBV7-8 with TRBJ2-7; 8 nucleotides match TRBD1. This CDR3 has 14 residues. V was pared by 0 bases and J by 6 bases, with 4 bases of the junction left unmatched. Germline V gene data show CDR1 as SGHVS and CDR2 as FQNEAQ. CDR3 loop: CASSLAGQGGEQYF. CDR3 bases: TGTGCCAGCAGCTTAGCTGGACAGGGCGGCGAGCAGTACTTC.

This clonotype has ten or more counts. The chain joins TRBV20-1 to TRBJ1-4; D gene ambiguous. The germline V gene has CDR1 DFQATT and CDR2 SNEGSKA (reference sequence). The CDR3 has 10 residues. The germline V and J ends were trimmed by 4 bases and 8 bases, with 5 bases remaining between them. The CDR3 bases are TGCAGTGCTAAAAACGAAAAACTGTTTTTT. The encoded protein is CSAKNEKLFF.

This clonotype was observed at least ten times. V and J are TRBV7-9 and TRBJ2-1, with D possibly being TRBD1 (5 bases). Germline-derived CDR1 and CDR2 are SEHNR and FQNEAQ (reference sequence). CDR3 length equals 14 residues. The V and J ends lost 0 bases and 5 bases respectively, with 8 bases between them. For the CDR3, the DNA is TGTGCCAGCAGCTTAGCGGGGCGTAACAATGAGCAGTTCTTC. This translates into CASSLAGRNNEQFF. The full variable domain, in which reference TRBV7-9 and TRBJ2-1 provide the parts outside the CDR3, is DTGVSQNPRHKITKRGQNVTFRCDPISEHNRLYWYRQTLGQGPEFLTYFQNEAQLEKSRLLSDRFSAERPKGSFSTLEIQRTEQGDSAMYLCASSLAGRNNEQFFGPGTRLTVL.

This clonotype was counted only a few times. The CDR3 loop reads CASTWTSGNTGELFF. For the CDR3, the DNA is TGTGCCAGCACCTGGACTAGCGGGAACACCGGGGAGCTGTTTTTT. The chain joins TRBV2 to TRBJ2-2; 10 positions agree with TRBD2. The trim removed 7 bases at V and 1 base at J, leaving 3 bases unmatched. The CDR3 consists of 15 residues. In germline, CDR1 is SNHLY, CDR2 FYNNEI.

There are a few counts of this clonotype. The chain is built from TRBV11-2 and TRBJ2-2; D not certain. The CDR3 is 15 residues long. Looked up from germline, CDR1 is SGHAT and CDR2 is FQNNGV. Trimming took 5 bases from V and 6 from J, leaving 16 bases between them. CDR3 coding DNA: TGTGCCAGCAGCCCAACCTCTCAACCGGCCGGGGAGCTGTTTTTT. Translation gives CASSPTSQPAGELFF.

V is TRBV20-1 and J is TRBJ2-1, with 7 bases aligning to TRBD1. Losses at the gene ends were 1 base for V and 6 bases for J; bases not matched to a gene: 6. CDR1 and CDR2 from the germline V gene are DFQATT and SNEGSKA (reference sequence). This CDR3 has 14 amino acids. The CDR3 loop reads CSARGGQTINEQFF. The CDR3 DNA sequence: TGCAGTGCTAGAGGGGGACAGACGATCAATGAGCAGTTCTTC.

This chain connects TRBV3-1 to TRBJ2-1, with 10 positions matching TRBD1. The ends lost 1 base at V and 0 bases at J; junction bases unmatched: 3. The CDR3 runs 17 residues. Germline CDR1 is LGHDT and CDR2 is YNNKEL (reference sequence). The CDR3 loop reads CASSQGQGAISYNEQFF. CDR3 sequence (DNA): TGTGCCAGCAGCCAAGGACAGGGGGCGATCTCCTACAATGAGCAGTTCTTC.

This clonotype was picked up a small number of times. The CDR3 sequence: CASRGQTNQETQYF. CDR3 sequence (DNA): TGTGCCAGCAGGGGCCAGACCAACCAAGAGACCCAGTACTTC. The chain employs TRBV12-3 or TRBV12-4 and TRBJ2-5; no clear D gene. This CDR3 is 14 amino acids long. Trimming cost V 6 bases and J 0 bases, with 11 bases left between them.

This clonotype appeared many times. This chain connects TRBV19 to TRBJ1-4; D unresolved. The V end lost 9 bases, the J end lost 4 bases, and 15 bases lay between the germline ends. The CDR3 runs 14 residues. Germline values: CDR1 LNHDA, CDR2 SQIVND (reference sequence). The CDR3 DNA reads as TGTGCCAGCAGAACACGCGGGGTTAATGAAAAACTGTTTTTT. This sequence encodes CASRTRGVNEKLFF. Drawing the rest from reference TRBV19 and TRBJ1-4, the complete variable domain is DGGITQSPKYLFRKEGQNVTLSCEQNLNHDAMYWYRQDPGQGLRLIYYSQIVNDFQKGDIAEGYSVSREKKESFPLTVTSAQKNPTAFYLCASRTRGVNEKLFFGSGTQLSVL.

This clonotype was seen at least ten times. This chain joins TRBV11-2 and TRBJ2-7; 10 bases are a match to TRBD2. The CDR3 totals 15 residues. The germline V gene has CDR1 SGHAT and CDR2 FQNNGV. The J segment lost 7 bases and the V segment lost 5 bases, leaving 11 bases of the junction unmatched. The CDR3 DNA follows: TGTGCCAGCAGCATAGGGGCTAGCGGGAGTGATGAGCAGTACTTC. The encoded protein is CASSIGASGSDEQYF.

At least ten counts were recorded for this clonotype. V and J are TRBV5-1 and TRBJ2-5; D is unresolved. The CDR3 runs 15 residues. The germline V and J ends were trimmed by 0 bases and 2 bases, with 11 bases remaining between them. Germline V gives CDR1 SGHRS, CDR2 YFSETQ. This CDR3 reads CASSLEVGRQETQYF. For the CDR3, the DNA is TGCGCCAGCAGCTTGGAGGTCGGCCGACAAGAGACCCAGTACTTC.

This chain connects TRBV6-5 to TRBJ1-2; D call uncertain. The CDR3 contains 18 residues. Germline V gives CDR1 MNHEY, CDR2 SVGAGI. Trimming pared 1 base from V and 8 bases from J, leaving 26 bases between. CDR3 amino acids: CASSYFTYRDFSSKGYTF. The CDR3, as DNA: TGTGCCAGCAGTTACTTCACTTACCGGGATTTTTCCTCTAAGGGCTACACCTTC.

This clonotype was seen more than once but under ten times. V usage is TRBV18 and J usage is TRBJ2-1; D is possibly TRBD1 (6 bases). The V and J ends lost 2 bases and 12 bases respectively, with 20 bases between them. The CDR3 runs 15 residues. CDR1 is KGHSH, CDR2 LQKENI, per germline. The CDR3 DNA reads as TGTGCCAGCTCACCATCCCAGGGGTCGGGAATTGGGCAGTTCTTC. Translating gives CASSPSQGSGIGQFF.

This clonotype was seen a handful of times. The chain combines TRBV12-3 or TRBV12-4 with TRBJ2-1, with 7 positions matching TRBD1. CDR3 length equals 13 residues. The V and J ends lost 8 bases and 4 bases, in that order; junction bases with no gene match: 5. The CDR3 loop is CASGRDRYNEQFF. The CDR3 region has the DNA TGTGCCAGCGGTCGGGACAGATACAATGAGCAGTTCTTC.

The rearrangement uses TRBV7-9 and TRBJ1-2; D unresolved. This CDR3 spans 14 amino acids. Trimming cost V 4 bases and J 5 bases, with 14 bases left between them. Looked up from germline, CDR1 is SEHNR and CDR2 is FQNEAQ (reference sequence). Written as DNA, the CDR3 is TGTGCCAGCAGCTCCGACATGACCCTTTATGGCTACACCTTC. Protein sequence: CASSSDMTLYGYTF.

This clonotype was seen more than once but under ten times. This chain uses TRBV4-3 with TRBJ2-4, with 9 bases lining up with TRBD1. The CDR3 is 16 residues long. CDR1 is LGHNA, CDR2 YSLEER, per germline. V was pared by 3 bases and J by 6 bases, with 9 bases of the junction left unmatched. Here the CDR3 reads CASSHTTGGAGNIQYF. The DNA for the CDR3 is TGCGCCAGCAGCCACACAACAGGGGGCGCAGGAAACATTCAGTACTTC.

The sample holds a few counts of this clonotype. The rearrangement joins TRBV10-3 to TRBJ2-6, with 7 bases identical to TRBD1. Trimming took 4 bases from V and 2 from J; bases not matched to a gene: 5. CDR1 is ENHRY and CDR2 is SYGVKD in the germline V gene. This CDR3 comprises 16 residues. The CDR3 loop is CAISGLGTAGANVLTF. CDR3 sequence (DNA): TGTGCCATCAGTGGCCTTGGGACAGCTGGGGCCAACGTCCTGACTTTC.

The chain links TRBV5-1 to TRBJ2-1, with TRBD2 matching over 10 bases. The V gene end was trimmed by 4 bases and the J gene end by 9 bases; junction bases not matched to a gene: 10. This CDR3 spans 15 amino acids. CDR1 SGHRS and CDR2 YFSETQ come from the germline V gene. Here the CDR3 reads CASSRGLAGEVEQFF. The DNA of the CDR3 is TGCGCCAGCAGCAGAGGCCTAGCGGGAGAAGTTGAGCAGTTCTTC. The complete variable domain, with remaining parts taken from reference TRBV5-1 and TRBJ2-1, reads KAGVTQTPRYLIKTRGQQVTLSCSPISGHRSVSWYQQTPGQGLQFLFEYFSETQRNKGNFPGRFSGRQFSNSRSEMNVSTLELGDSALYLCASSRGLAGEVEQFFGPGTRLTVL.

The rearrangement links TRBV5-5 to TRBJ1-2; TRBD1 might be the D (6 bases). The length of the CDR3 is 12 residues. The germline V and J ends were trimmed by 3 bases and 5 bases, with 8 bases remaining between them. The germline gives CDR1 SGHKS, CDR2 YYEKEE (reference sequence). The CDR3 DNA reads TGTGCCAGCAGCTCAGGGGAGTATGGCTACACCTTC. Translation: CASSSGEYGYTF.

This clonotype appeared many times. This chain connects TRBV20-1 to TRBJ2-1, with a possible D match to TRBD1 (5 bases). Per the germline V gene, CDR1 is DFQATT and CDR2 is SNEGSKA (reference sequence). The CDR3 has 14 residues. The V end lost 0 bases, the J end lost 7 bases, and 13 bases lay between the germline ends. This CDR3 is CSARDSSGWNEQFF. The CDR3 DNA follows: TGCAGTGCTAGAGATAGTTCAGGGTGGAATGAGCAGTTCTTC.